The rows below give T cell receptor beta chains drawn from one sample of a study. One entry per CDR3 protein, called by TCRdb with MiXCR from the 5' RACE reads. The sample has roughly 55,000 distinct CDR3 sequences, roughly a quarter seen once; the top ten hold about 3%. The source material was tumor-infiltrating naive CD4+ T cells sorted from the breast tumor. The receptors here all came from a female donor with breast cancer. Both conserved end residues are part of each CDR3. D genes are given only for firm matches. Rows give clone size only sometimes, using once, few, many, or a class for an expanded clone.

size: many
D: TRBD1
length: 14
J: TRBJ1-1
V: TRBV6-6
DNA: TGTGCCAGCAGGGGGACAGGTCAGAACACTGAAGCTTTCTTT
CDR3: CASRGTGQNTEAFF

size: NA
D: TRBD1
length: 17
J: TRBJ2-5
V: TRBV5-1
DNA: TGCGCCAGCAGCTTGTTGCTCAAAGGGACAGGCCAAGAGACCCAGTACTTC
CDR3: CASSLLLKGTGQETQYF

size: NA
D: TRBD1
length: 15
J: TRBJ2-7
V: TRBV7-8
DNA: TGTGTCAGCAGCCTTAATACAGGGGGCGGCCACGAGCAGTACTTC
CDR3: CVSSLNTGGGHEQYF

size: NA
D: TRBD1
length: 15
J: TRBJ2-3
V: TRBV27
DNA: TGTGCCACCCGACCTGCCGGGACAGAAGCAGATACGCAGTATTTT
CDR3: CATRPAGTEADTQYF

size: NA
D: NA
length: 18
J: TRBJ2-3
V: TRBV4-1
DNA: TGCGCCAGCAGCCAAGCCCCTCGGGGTAGCGCTAGCACAGATACGCAGTATTTT
CDR3: CASSQAPRGSASTDTQYF

size: NA
D: NA
length: 15
J: TRBJ2-3
V: TRBV20-1
DNA: TGCAGTGCTAGAGATCTGAGACTAGTCACAGATACGCAGTATTTT
CDR3: CSARDLRLVTDTQYF

size: medium-sized
D: NA
length: 13
J: TRBJ2-1
V: TRBV7-9
DNA: TGTGCCAGCAGCTTAGCATACAGGAATGAGCAGTTCTTC
CDR3: CASSLAYRNEQFF

size: few
D: NA
length: 12
J: TRBJ2-5
V: TRBV28
DNA: TGTGCCAGCGGACTAACTCAAGAGACCCAGTACTTC
CDR3: CASGLTQETQYF

size: few
D: NA
length: 11
J: TRBJ2-1
V: TRBV20-1
DNA: TGCAGTGCCGGGACTCACAATGAGCAGTTCTTC
CDR3: CSAGTHNEQFF

size: NA
D: NA
length: 14
J: TRBJ2-3
V: TRBV28
DNA: TGTGCCAGCAGTTCCCGAGGGGCGGCCGATACGCAGTATTTT
CDR3: CASSSRGAADTQYF

size: few
D: TRBD1
length: 15
J: TRBJ2-5
V: TRBV5-1
DNA: TGCGCCAGCAGCTTTGGTCCCGGGACAGAAGAGACCCAGTACTTC
CDR3: CASSFGPGTEETQYF

size: NA
D: NA
length: 13
J: TRBJ2-7
V: TRBV9
DNA: TGTGCCAGCAGCTACAGTACCTCCTACGAGCAGTACTTC
CDR3: CASSYSTSYEQYF

size: few
D: TRBD1
length: 14
J: TRBJ1-6
V: TRBV20-1
DNA: TGCAGTGCTAGTATCGGCAGGGGGAATTCACCCCTCCACTTT
CDR3: CSASIGRGNSPLHF

size: many
D: TRBD1
length: 14
J: TRBJ1-6
V: TRBV5-1
DNA: TGCGCCAGCAGCTTGGACAGGGGTAATTCACCCCTCCACTTT
CDR3: CASSLDRGNSPLHF

size: many
D: TRBD1
length: 14
J: TRBJ2-7
V: TRBV14
DNA: TGTGCCAGCAGCCGAACAGGGGGAACTTCCGAGCAGTACTTC
CDR3: CASSRTGGTSEQYF

size: NA
D: NA
length: 16
J: TRBJ2-3
V: TRBV2
DNA: TGTGCCAGCAGTGGCCGATGGACAGAAGGAGGAAATACGCAGTATTTT
CDR3: CASSGRWTEGGNTQYF

size: NA
D: NA
length: 18
J: TRBJ2-6
V: TRBV28
DNA: TGTGCCAGCACCCTCACTCAGGCAGTTGTTTCTGGGGCCAACGTCCTGACTTTC
CDR3: CASTLTQAVVSGANVLTF

size: few
D: NA
length: 13
J: TRBJ2-7
V: TRBV19
DNA: TGTGCCAGTAGTGAGAGCGGAACCTACGAGCAGTACTTC
CDR3: CASSESGTYEQYF

size: NA
D: NA
length: 14
J: TRBJ2-3
V: TRBV29-1
DNA: TGCAGCGTTGATGATTGGGGTCCCACAGATACGCAGTATTTT
CDR3: CSVDDWGPTDTQYF

size: few
D: TRBD1
length: 10
J: TRBJ1-1
V: TRBV20-1
DNA: TGCAGGCCACAGGGGACTGAAGCTTTCTTT
CDR3: CRPQGTEAFF

size: few
D: TRBD2
length: 13
J: TRBJ2-4
V: TRBV3-1
DNA: TGTGCCAGCAGCGGGGGGGATGGGAACATTCAGTACTTC
CDR3: CASSGGDGNIQYF

size: few
D: TRBD2
length: 15
J: TRBJ2-7
V: TRBV7-2
DNA: TGTGCCAGCAGCCGGGGTTGGGGGGGAAGCGACGAGCAGTACTTC
CDR3: CASSRGWGGSDEQYF

size: NA
D: NA
length: 15
J: TRBJ2-3
V: TRBV29-1
DNA: TGCGGCGTTGAAGTACCGGCGTCGAGCACAGATACGCAGTATTTT
CDR3: CGVEVPASSTDTQYF

size: many
D: NA
length: 15
J: TRBJ2-7
V: TRBV20-1
DNA: TGCAGTGCTAGAGATGCCACCCCAGGGGAGTACGAGCAGTACTTC
CDR3: CSARDATPGEYEQYF

size: NA
D: NA
length: 17
J: TRBJ2-6
V: TRBV5-1
DNA: TGCGCCAGCAGCCTGGTAGCTTATAGCTCTGGGGCCAACGTCCTGACTTTC
CDR3: CASSLVAYSSGANVLTF

size: few
D: TRBD1
length: 16
J: TRBJ2-3
V: TRBV6-1
DNA: TGTGCCAGCAGTGAACACTGGACAGGGGGCACAGATACGCAGTATTTT
CDR3: CASSEHWTGGTDTQYF

size: NA
D: NA
length: 16
J: TRBJ1-1
V: TRBV7-2
DNA: TGTGCCAGCAGCTTTTATATGGGGGGGGGAAACCCTGAAGCTTTCTTT
CDR3: CASSFYMGGGNPEAFF

size: many
D: TRBD1
length: 15
J: TRBJ2-7
V: TRBV7-2
DNA: TGTGCCAGCAGCCTTGCTCGGACAGGGCGGAACGAGCAGTACTTC
CDR3: CASSLARTGRNEQYF

size: few
D: NA
length: 15
J: TRBJ2-3
V: TRBV5-1
DNA: TGCGCCAGCAGCCGGGCAGGGATGTTCTCAGATACGCAGTATTTT
CDR3: CASSRAGMFSDTQYF

size: few
D: NA
length: 14
J: TRBJ1-1
V: TRBV15
DNA: TGTGCCACCAGCAGAGGTAGGGTGAACACTGAAGCTTTCTTT
CDR3: CATSRGRVNTEAFF

size: NA
D: NA
length: 14
J: TRBJ2-7
V: TRBV20-1
DNA: TGCAGTGCTAGTAGCCTGGGAAGGTTCTACGAGCAGTACTTC
CDR3: CSASSLGRFYEQYF

size: NA
D: NA
length: 14
J: TRBJ1-5
V: TRBV30
DNA: TGTGCCTGGAGTGAAGGCAGGATTTATCAGCCCCAGCATTTT
CDR3: CAWSEGRIYQPQHF

size: few
D: NA
length: 13
J: TRBJ2-5
V: TRBV6-6
DNA: TGTGCCAGCAACGTCAGGGGGGTTGAGACCCAGTACTTC
CDR3: CASNVRGVETQYF

size: many
D: NA
length: 13
J: TRBJ1-4
V: TRBV29-1
DNA: TGCAGCGTTGAGCTACGTAAGGGTGAAAAACTGTTTTTT
CDR3: CSVELRKGEKLFF

size: NA
D: TRBD2
length: 15
J: TRBJ2-1
V: TRBV9
DNA: TGTGCCAGCAGCTATCCCCGGGGGGGGATGGATGAGCAGTTCTTC
CDR3: CASSYPRGGMDEQFF

size: once
D: TRBD2
length: 14
J: TRBJ2-1
V: TRBV7-2
DNA: TGTGCCAGCAGCGAGGGACTAGCGACGAATGAGCAGTTCTTC
CDR3: CASSEGLATNEQFF

size: few
D: NA
length: 15
J: TRBJ1-2
V: TRBV6-1
DNA: TGTGCCAGCAACGAAGGAGGGTCGGCGGTATATGGCTACACCTTC
CDR3: CASNEGGSAVYGYTF

size: few
D: NA
length: 11
J: TRBJ1-5
V: TRBV28
DNA: TGTGCCAGATATCCCAGCCAGCCCCAGCATTTT
CDR3: CARYPSQPQHF

size: few
D: NA
length: 14
J: TRBJ1-1
V: TRBV20-1
DNA: TGCAGTGCTCAGGTTGGGAGATTAAACACTGAAGCTTTCTTT
CDR3: CSAQVGRLNTEAFF

size: NA
D: NA
length: 15
J: TRBJ2-3
V: TRBV4-3
DNA: TGCGCCAGCAGCCAAGATCGACTAGTGGGTTTCACGCAGTATTTT
CDR3: CASSQDRLVGFTQYF

size: NA
D: TRBD2
length: 17
J: TRBJ2-1
V: TRBV5-1
DNA: TGCGCCAGCAGCTTCTACTCAGCACCAGGGACTAGTCATGAGCAGTTCTTC
CDR3: CASSFYSAPGTSHEQFF

size: many
D: TRBD1
length: 15
J: TRBJ2-5
V: TRBV7-2
DNA: TGTGCCAGCAGCTCCTCCGGGACAGCGCAAGAGACCCAGTACTTC
CDR3: CASSSSGTAQETQYF

size: few
D: NA
length: 13
J: TRBJ2-3
V: TRBV20-1
DNA: TGCAGTGCTAGTGAGACAGCTGGGGATACGCAGTATTTT
CDR3: CSASETAGDTQYF

size: few
D: NA
length: 15
J: TRBJ1-2
V: TRBV24-1
DNA: TGTGCCACCAGTGATTTGAGGACGGAAGGCGGAGGCTACACCTTC
CDR3: CATSDLRTEGGGYTF

size: few
D: TRBD2
length: 17
J: TRBJ2-2
V: TRBV7-7
DNA: TGTGCCAGCAGCTTCATGTCGGGAGGGCCTTGGACCGGGGAGCTGTTTTTT
CDR3: CASSFMSGGPWTGELFF

size: few
D: NA
length: 15
J: TRBJ2-7
V: TRBV7-9
DNA: TGTGCCAGCGGGGATCTAACAGGAATCTCCTACGAGCAGTACTTC
CDR3: CASGDLTGISYEQYF

size: NA
D: NA
length: 13
J: TRBJ2-5
V: TRBV14
DNA: TGTGCCAGCAGCCTCCGCGGGATGGAGACCCAGTACTTC
CDR3: CASSLRGMETQYF

size: many
D: NA
length: 16
J: TRBJ2-6
V: TRBV10-3
DNA: TGTGCCACCGAAGGGACGGCGGTCTCTGGGGCCAACGTCCTGACTTTC
CDR3: CATEGTAVSGANVLTF

size: many
D: NA
length: 14
J: TRBJ1-6
V: TRBV7-2
DNA: TGTGCCAGCAGCTGGATATTAGGGAATTCACCCCTCCACTTT
CDR3: CASSWILGNSPLHF

size: once
D: NA
length: 11
J: TRBJ1-2
V: TRBV28
DNA: TGTGCCAGCAGCATAACCTATGGCTACACCTTC
CDR3: CASSITYGYTF